Below are 29 T cell receptor beta chains sequenced from a single sample in a study of blood T cell repertoires in COVID-19. Data came from immunoSEQ multiplex PCR; TCRdb stores just in-frame clones and leaves some out. The data hold fewer than 90,000 clones, with 70% to 90% observed a single time. Material: peripheral blood. The receptors were sampled from a man between 65 and 85 years old with acute or convalescent COVID-19.

The chain has TRBV6-5 and TRBJ1-2; D is undetermined. Germline-derived CDR1 and CDR2 are MNHEY and SVGAGI. The ends were cut back, 1 base at V and 4 bases at J, with 13 bases in the middle. The CDR3 length is 15 residues. In nucleotides, the CDR3 is TGTGCCAGCAGTTACTTGGCGGGGAGACGCTATGGCTACACCTTC. It encodes CASSYLAGRRYGYTF.

This chain links TRBV28 with TRBJ2-5; weak D call: TRBD2 (6 bases). Trimming took 3 bases from V and 4 from J, leaving 12 bases between them. Per germline, CDR1 MDHEN and CDR2 SYDVKM. This CDR3 is 14 amino acids long. CDR3 in DNA: TGTGCCAGCAGTTTGCGGGGAGAATCAGAGACCCAGTACTTC. It specifies CASSLRGESETQYF. Full variable domain (outside the CDR3, taken from reference TRBV28 and TRBJ2-5): DVKVTQSSRYLVKRTGEKVFLECVQDMDHENMFWYRQDPGLGLRLIYFSYDVKMKEKGDIPEGYSVSREKKERFSLILESASTNQTSMYLCASSLRGESETQYFGPGTRLLVL.

This chain joins TRBV6-5 and TRBJ1-6, with 9 positions matching TRBD1. CDR1 and CDR2 from the germline V gene are MNHEY and SVGAGI. J was trimmed by 15 bases and V by 5 bases; bases with no gene match: 8. The CDR3 extends over 13 amino acids. The CDR3 sequence: CASSPGQGRLLHF. CDR3 nucleotide sequence: TGTGCCAGCAGTCCGGGACAGGGACGGCTCCTCCACTTT.

The chain has TRBV29-1 and TRBJ2-7, with TRBD2 identical over 10 bases. The V gene end was trimmed by 6 bases and the J gene end by 3 bases; junction bases not matched to a gene: 5. This CDR3 has 13 amino acids. Per the germline V gene, CDR1 is SQVTM and CDR2 is ANQGSEA. The CDR3 here is CSVSAGGGYEQYF. The CDR3 nucleotides read TGCAGCGTCTCAGCGGGGGGGGGCTACGAGCAGTACTTC.

This chain joins TRBV6-5 and TRBJ2-2, with a tentative D call TRBD1 (5 bases). V gave up 6 bases and J gave up 7 bases, with 9 bases separating them. The CDR3 extends over 12 amino acids. The germline gives CDR1 MNHEY, CDR2 SVGAGI. CDR3 nucleotide sequence: TGTGCCAGCAGATCAGGGAACGGGGAGCTGTTTTTT. Its protein is CASRSGNGELFF.

The chain carries TRBV5-4 and TRBJ2-1, with 12 bases fitting TRBD2. From germline, CDR1 is SGHNT and CDR2 YYREEE (reference sequence). J gave up 9 bases and V 4 bases, and 11 bases lay outside the gene matches. The CDR3 has 16 residues. The CDR3 reads CASSPPPSGRAFEQFF. CDR3 in DNA: TGTGCCAGCAGCCCTCCTCCTAGCGGGAGGGCTTTTGAGCAGTTCTTC.

The rearrangement uses TRBV29-1 and TRBJ2-1; TRBD1 aligns across 7 bases. Germline assignment: CDR1 SQVTM and CDR2 ANQGSEA. The CDR3 is 12 residues long. Trimming at V came to 7 bases and at J to 10 bases, leaving 10 bases not matched to a gene. Written as DNA, the CDR3 is TGCAGCGCCCAAGAGGACAGGAGCGAGCAGTTCTTC. It specifies CSAQEDRSEQFF.

This clone was seen repeatedly, ten times or more. The chain joins TRBV2 to TRBJ2-2; tentative D call: TRBD1 (6 bases). Germline V lookup: CDR1 SNHLY, CDR2 FYNNEI. CDR3 length: 16 residues. The germline V and J ends were trimmed by 5 bases and 5 bases, with 18 bases remaining between them. Here the CDR3 DNA reads TGTGCCAGCAGTCCCCCGCCGGGTCAGGGGACCGGGGAGCTGTTTTTT. Translating it yields CASSPPPGQGTGELFF.

The J gene is TRBJ2-1, the V gene TRBV28; 8 bases are a match to TRBD1. The CDR3 totals 15 residues. V shed 3 bases and J 9 bases; nucleotides not matched to a gene: 10. The germline V gene encodes CDR1 MDHEN and CDR2 SYDVKM. The CDR3 spells CASSFQQGVWSEQFF. The CDR3 DNA reads as TGTGCCAGCAGTTTTCAACAGGGGGTCTGGAGTGAGCAGTTCTTC. Full variable domain (rest looked up from reference TRBV28 and TRBJ2-1): DVKVTQSSRYLVKRTGEKVFLECVQDMDHENMFWYRQDPGLGLRLIYFSYDVKMKEKGDIPEGYSVSREKKERFSLILESASTNQTSMYLCASSFQQGVWSEQFFGPGTRLTVL.

The chain links TRBV10-3 to TRBJ1-5, with a possible D match to TRBD1 (5 bases). Germline CDR1 reads ENHRY; CDR2 reads SYGVKD. This CDR3 has 15 amino acids. V was pared by 2 bases and J by 5 bases, with 13 bases between. For the CDR3, the DNA is TGTGCCATCAGTGAGGGGGCCCCGGGGGATCAGCCCCAGCATTTT. Encoded protein: CAISEGAPGDQPQHF.

As regards this clone: At one boundary the junction diverges from the germline segment, which might be a read error. Here the CDR3 DNA reads TGTGCTAGCAGCTTAGCTGTTGCCAGGGGAGAGACCCAGTACTTC. Protein: CASSLAVARGETQYF. The gene calls are TRBV7-7 and TRBJ2-5; tentatively, D is TRBD1 (6 bases). CDR1 and CDR2 from the germline V gene are SSHAT and FNYEAQ (reference sequence). CDR3 length equals 15 residues.

In its sample, this clone was seen a few times. The chain has TRBV6-5 and TRBJ1-2, with 11 nucleotides matching TRBD1. V trimming: 6 bases; J trimming: 7 bases; junction bases outside the gene matches: 1. The CDR3 spans 12 residues. Germline loops: CDR1 MNHEY, CDR2 SVGAGI. CDR3 region: CASRGQGGGYTF. CDR3 coding DNA: TGTGCCAGCAGGGGACAGGGGGGTGGCTACACCTTC.

The chain employs TRBV3-1 (or the pseudogene TRBV3-2) and TRBJ2-7; possible D gene TRBD2, 6 bases. This CDR3 has 14 amino acids. V was clipped by 4 bases and J by 6 bases, with 16 bases between them. Germline V gives CDR1 LGHDT, CDR2 YNNKEL (reference sequence). The CDR3 region has the DNA TGTGCCAGCAGCCCCAGCGGGCGTTCGAGCGAGCAGTACTTC. Amino acid sequence: CASSPSGRSSEQYF.

The V gene is TRBV7-9, the J gene TRBJ2-1; D perhaps matches TRBD2 (6 bases). V shed 5 bases and J shed 3 bases, with 17 bases lying between them. There are 16 residues in the CDR3. Germline V CDR1 and CDR2: SEHNR, FQNEAQ (reference sequence). The CDR3 loop reads CASSPASGGIYNEQFF. In DNA form, the CDR3 reads TGTGCCAGCAGCCCGGCCTCGGGCGGGATCTACAATGAGCAGTTCTTC.

CDR3 nucleotide sequence: TGTGCCAGTAGTATCGGAACCGGAGTCCTAGTTGAAAAACTGTTTTTT. It encodes CASSIGTGVLVEKLFF. V is TRBV19 and J is TRBJ1-4; D ambiguous. Trimming took off 3 bases at V and 7 bases at J, with 18 bases between the two ends. The V gene's germline CDR1 is LNHDA and CDR2 SQIVND (reference sequence). This CDR3 has 16 residues.

In the case of this clone: Different DNA sequences within this sample yield the same CDR3. As DNA, the CDR3 is TGTGCCAGCAGCGTTAGCGGCAGCTCCTACAATGAGCAGTTCTTC. It specifies CASSVSGSSYNEQFF. The rearrangement links TRBV9 to TRBJ2-1; tentative D call: TRBD2 (6 bases). V shed 2 bases and J shed 0 bases, with 9 bases lying between them. The CDR3 is 15 residues long. Germline CDR1 SGDLS, CDR2 YYNGEE.

This clone appeared once. The chain employs TRBV19 and TRBJ1-3, with D uncertain. Trimming left V 9 bases short and J 0 bases short, with 12 bases between. There are 14 residues in the CDR3. The germline CDR1 and CDR2 sequences are LNHDA and SQIVND (reference sequence). In nucleotides, the CDR3 is TGTGCCAGCAGACCCTCGGGCTCTGGAAACACCATATATTTT. Residues: CASRPSGSGNTIYF.

The chain links TRBV7-2 to TRBJ2-2, with D possibly being TRBD1 (6 bases). Trimming stripped 10 bases from V and 1 base from J, with 16 bases between. Germline assignment: CDR1 SGHTA and CDR2 FQGNSA. The CDR3 has 15 residues. The CDR3 sequence: CATHRRTVNTGELFF. The CDR3 DNA follows: TGTGCCACCCATCGTAGGACAGTGAACACCGGGGAGCTGTTTTTT.

This clone was recorded only once. This chain links TRBV5-1 with TRBJ2-3; tentative D call: TRBD2 (7 bases). The V gene's germline CDR1 is SGHRS and CDR2 YFSETQ. The CDR3 length is 15 residues. The V end lost 4 bases, the J end lost 0 bases, and 12 bases lay between the germline ends. CDR3 nucleotides: TGCGCCAGCAGCCCGGGGGGCCGAAGCACAGATACGCAGTATTTT. It yields the protein CASSPGGRSTDTQYF.

The chain recombines TRBV27 with TRBJ1-5; 8 bases line up with TRBD1. CDR1 is MNHEY and CDR2 is SMNVEV in the germline V gene (reference sequence). J was trimmed by 5 bases and V by 6 bases; bases with no gene match: 3. The CDR3 spans 13 residues. The DNA of the CDR3 is TGTGCCAGCAGGGGACAGGAGCATCAGCCCCAGCATTTT. Amino acid sequence: CASRGQEHQPQHF.

The V call is TRBV18, the J call TRBJ2-6; 8 nucleotides agree with TRBD1. The CDR3 sequence is 16 residues long. In germline, CDR1 is KGHSH, CDR2 LQKENI. V shed 5 bases, J shed 2 bases, and the junction held 5 bases outside the gene matches. CDR3 DNA: TGTGCCAGCTCAGACAGGGGAACGGCTGGGGCCAACGTCCTGACTTTC. It yields the protein CASSDRGTAGANVLTF. The complete variable domain, with remaining parts taken from reference TRBV18 and TRBJ2-6, reads NAGVMQNPRHLVRRRGQEARLRCSPMKGHSHVYWYRQLPEEGLKFMVYLQKENIIDESGMPKERFSAEFPKEGPSILRIQQVVRGDSAAYFCASSDRGTAGANVLTFGAGSRLTVL.

The chain has TRBV2 and TRBJ2-7; 10 nucleotides line up with TRBD1. Losses at the gene ends were 5 bases for V and 7 bases for J; bases not matched to a gene: 8. Germline V gene sequence: CDR1 SNHLY, CDR2 FYNNEI. The CDR3 covers 14 residues. Here the CDR3 reads CASSLTGTGVEQYF. CDR3 nucleotides: TGTGCCAGCAGTCTAACCGGGACAGGGGTAGAGCAGTACTTC.

The chain carries TRBV6-5 and TRBJ1-2; D may be TRBD1 (5 bases). This CDR3 is 10 amino acids long. V was clipped by 11 bases and J by 6 bases, with 10 bases between them. Germline assignment: CDR1 MNHEY and CDR2 SVGAGI. CDR3 nucleotide sequence: TGTGCCGCGGGACTCGATGGCTACACCTTC. Translated, it gives CAAGLDGYTF.

V gene TRBV10-3 combines with J gene TRBJ2-2; TRBD1 agrees at 7 bases. The V segment lost 10 bases and the J segment 6 bases; nucleotides outside the gene matches: 8. The CDR3 spans 13 residues. Germline V gene sequence: CDR1 ENHRY, CDR2 SYGVKD. The CDR3 nucleotides are TGTGCCACAACAGGGGAAGGAGCCGGGGAGCTGTTTTTT. Translation: CATTGEGAGELFF.

The genes are TRBV7-9 and TRBJ1-6; no firm D call. Trimming took off 5 bases at V and 0 bases at J, with 11 bases between the two ends. The V gene's germline CDR1 is SEHNR and CDR2 FQNEAQ (reference sequence). The CDR3 runs to 16 residues. CDR3 in amino acids: CASSPRSRSYNSPLHF. For the CDR3, the DNA is TGTGCCAGCAGCCCACGGTCCCGCTCCTATAATTCACCCCTCCACTTT.

This clone appeared a few times. The chain joins TRBV18 to TRBJ2-1; a weak D match, TRBD2 (7 bases). Trimming cost V 3 bases and J 7 bases, with 13 bases left between them. The CDR3 has 14 residues. The V gene's germline CDR1 is KGHSH and CDR2 LQKENI. CDR3 nucleotides: TGTGCCAGCTCACCTGGCGGGGGCGTGAATGAGCAGTTCTTC. Protein: CASSPGGGVNEQFF.

This clone occurred once. The CDR3, as DNA: TGTGCCAGCAGTGATGTGGGGGGGGCGCTTGGCTATGGCTACACCTTC. This encodes CASSDVGGALGYGYTF. This chain links TRBV6-1 with TRBJ1-2; tentative D call: TRBD1 (6 bases). The CDR3 contains 16 residues. V was trimmed by 3 bases and J by 4 bases, leaving 18 bases between them. Germline loops: CDR1 MNHNS, CDR2 SASEGT.

The V gene is TRBV11-2, the J gene TRBJ1-2, with D possibly being TRBD1 (5 bases). Germline loops: CDR1 SGHAT, CDR2 FQNNGV. The ends were cut back, 6 bases at V and 4 bases at J, with 12 bases in the middle. The CDR3 consists of 13 residues. CDR3 DNA sequence: TGTGCCAGCAGACTGGGACTGACCTATGGCTACACCTTC. Amino acids: CASRLGLTYGYTF.

This chain uses TRBV29-1 with TRBJ2-5, with TRBD1 identical over 9 bases. Germline lookup yields CDR1 SQVTM and CDR2 ANQGSEA. J lost 5 bases, V lost 6 bases, and 4 bases had no gene match. The CDR3 spans 12 residues. The CDR3 DNA follows: TGCAGCGTGGACAGGGGTGCGGAGACCCAGTACTTC. This sequence encodes CSVDRGAETQYF.